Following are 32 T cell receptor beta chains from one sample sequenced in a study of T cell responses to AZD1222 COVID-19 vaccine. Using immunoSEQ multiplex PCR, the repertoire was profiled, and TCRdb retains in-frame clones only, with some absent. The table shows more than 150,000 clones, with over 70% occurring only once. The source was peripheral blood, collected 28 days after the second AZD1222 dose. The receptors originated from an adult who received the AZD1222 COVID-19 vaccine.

The CDR3 nucleotides read TGTGCCAGCACCTCAGGGGGTCGCTCCTACGAGCAGTACTTC. Its translation: CASTSGGRSYEQYF. This chain joins TRBV28 and TRBJ2-7; 7 nucleotides agree with TRBD1. Trimming at V came to 7 bases and at J to 0 bases, leaving 6 bases not matched to a gene. This CDR3 has 14 amino acids. Germline values: CDR1 MDHEN, CDR2 SYDVKM.

The CDR3 protein is CASSVDRHPRETQYF. The CDR3 bases are TGTGCCAGCAGTGTGGACCGTCATCCTAGGGAGACCCAGTACTTC. The rearrangement uses TRBV14 and TRBJ2-5; D remains unclear. From germline, CDR1 is SGHDN and CDR2 FVKESK. The CDR3 is 15 amino acids. The V end lost 6 bases, the J end lost 5 bases, and 19 bases lay between the germline ends.

CDR3 in DNA: TGTGCCAGCAGCCCCGATTCTGGGAACACTGAAGCTTTCTTT. As protein: CASSPDSGNTEAFF. V gene TRBV5-6 combines with J gene TRBJ1-1; D is ambiguous. This CDR3 is 14 amino acids long. Trimming left V 4 bases short and J 1 base short, with 11 bases between. CDR1 and CDR2 (germline): SGHDT, YYEEEE.

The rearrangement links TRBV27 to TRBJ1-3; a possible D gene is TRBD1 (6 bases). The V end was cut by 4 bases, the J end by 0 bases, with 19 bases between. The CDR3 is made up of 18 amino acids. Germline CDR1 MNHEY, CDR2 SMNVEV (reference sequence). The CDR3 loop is CASSSVGGGGFSGNTIYF. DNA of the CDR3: TGTGCCAGCAGTTCTGTGGGAGGGGGAGGTTTCTCTGGAAACACCATATATTTT.

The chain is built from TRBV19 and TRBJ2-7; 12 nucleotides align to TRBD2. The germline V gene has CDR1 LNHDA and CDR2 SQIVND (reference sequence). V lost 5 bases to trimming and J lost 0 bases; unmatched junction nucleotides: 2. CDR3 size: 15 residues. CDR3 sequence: CASSSTSGSSYEQYF. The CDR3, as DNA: TGTGCCAGTAGTTCGACTAGCGGGAGCTCCTACGAGCAGTACTTC. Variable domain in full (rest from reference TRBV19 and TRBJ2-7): DGGITQSPKYLFRKEGQNVTLSCEQNLNHDAMYWYRQDPGQGLRLIYYSQIVNDFQKGDIAEGYSVSREKKESFPLTVTSAQKNPTAFYLCASSSTSGSSYEQYFGPGTRLTVT.

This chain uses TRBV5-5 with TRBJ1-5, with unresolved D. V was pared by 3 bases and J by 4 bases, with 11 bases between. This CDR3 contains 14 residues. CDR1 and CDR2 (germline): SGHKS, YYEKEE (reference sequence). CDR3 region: CASSSHPANQPQHF. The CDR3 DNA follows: TGTGCCAGCAGCTCACACCCAGCTAATCAGCCCCAGCATTTT.

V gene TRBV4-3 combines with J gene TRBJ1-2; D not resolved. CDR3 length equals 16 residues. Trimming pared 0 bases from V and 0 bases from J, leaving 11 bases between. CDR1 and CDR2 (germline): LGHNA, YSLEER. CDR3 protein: CASSQDLNSPNYGYTF. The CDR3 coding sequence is TGCGCCAGCAGCCAAGATCTTAACAGCCCTAACTATGGCTACACCTTC.

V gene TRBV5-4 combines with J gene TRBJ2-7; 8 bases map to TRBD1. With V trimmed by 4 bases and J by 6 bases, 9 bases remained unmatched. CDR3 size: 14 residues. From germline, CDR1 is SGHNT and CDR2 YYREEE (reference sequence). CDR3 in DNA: TGTGCCAGCAGCGCCGGGACAGGTCCCGTCGAGCAGTACTTC. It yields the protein CASSAGTGPVEQYF.

In DNA, the CDR3 is TGTGCCACCAGCAGAGACCCCACAGATACGCAGTATTTT. Translating gives CATSRDPTDTQYF. The chain is built from TRBV15 and TRBJ2-3; no clear D. Germline-derived CDR1 and CDR2 are LNHNV and YYDKDF (reference sequence). Deletions cut 0 bases from V and 2 bases from J, with 3 bases between. The length of the CDR3 is 13 residues.

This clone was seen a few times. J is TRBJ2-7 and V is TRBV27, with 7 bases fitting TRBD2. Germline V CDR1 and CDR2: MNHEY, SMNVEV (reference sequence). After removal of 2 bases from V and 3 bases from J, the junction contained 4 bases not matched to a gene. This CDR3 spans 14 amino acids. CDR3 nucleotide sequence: TGTGCCAGCAGTTTAAGCAGGGAGGGCTACGAGCAGTACTTC. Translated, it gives CASSLSREGYEQYF.

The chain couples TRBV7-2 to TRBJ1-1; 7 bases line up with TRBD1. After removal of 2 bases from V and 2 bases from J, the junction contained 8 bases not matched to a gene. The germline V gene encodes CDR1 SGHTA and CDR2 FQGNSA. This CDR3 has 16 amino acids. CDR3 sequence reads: CASSLLFGTVNTEAFF. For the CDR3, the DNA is TGTGCCAGCAGCTTATTGTTTGGGACAGTAAACACTGAAGCTTTCTTT.

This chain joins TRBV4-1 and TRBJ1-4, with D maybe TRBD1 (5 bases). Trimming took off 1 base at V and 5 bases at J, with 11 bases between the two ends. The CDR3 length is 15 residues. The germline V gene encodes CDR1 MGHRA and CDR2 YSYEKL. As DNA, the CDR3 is TGCGCCAGCAGCCAAGCGGGGGTCCTAAATGAAAAACTGTTTTTT. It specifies CASSQAGVLNEKLFF.

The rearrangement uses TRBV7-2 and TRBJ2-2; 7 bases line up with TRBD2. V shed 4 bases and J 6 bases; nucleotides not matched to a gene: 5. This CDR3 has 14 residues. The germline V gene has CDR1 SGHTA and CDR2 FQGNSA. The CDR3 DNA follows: TGTGCCAGCAGCTCCATGGGAGGGCCCGGGGAGCTGTTTTTT. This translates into CASSSMGGPGELFF.

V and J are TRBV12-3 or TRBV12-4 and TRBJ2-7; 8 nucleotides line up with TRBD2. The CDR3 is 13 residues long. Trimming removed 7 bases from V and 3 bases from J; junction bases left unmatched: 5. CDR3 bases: TGTGCCAGCACCCCCAGCGGGAGCTACGAGCAGTACTTC. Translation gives CASTPSGSYEQYF.

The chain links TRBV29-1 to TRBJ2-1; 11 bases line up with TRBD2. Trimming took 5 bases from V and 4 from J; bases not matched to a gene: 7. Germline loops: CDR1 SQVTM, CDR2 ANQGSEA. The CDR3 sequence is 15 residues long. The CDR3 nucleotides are TGCAGCGTTCCGACGGGACTAGCGGTTTACAATGAGCAGTTCTTC. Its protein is CSVPTGLAVYNEQFF.

The CDR3 protein is CASSCRRGRIYGYTF. For the CDR3, the DNA is TGTGCCAGCAGTTGCCGGAGGGGGCGTATCTATGGCTACACCTTC. The chain has TRBV6-9 and TRBJ1-2, with TRBD1 matching over 7 bases. J gave up 4 bases and V 4 bases, and 9 bases lay outside the gene matches. Germline values: CDR1 MNHGY, CDR2 SVAAGI. CDR3 length equals 15 residues.

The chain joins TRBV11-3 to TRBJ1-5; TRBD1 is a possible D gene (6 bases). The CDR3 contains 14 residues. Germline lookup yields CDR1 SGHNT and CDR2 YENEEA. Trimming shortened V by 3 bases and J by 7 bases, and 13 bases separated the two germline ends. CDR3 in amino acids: CASSLPGGEQPQHF. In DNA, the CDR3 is TGTGCCAGCAGCTTGCCCGGGGGCGAGCAGCCCCAGCATTTT.

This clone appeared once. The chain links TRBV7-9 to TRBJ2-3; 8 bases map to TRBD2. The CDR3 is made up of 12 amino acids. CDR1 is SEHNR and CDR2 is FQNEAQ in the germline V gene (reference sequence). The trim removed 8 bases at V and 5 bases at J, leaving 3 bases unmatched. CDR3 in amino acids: CASAAGGDTQYF. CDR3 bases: TGTGCCAGCGCGGCGGGAGGAGATACGCAGTATTTT.

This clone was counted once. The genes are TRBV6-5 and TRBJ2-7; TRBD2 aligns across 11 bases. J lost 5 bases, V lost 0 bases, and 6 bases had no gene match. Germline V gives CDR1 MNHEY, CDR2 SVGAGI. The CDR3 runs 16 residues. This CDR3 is CASSYSTGLADNEQYF. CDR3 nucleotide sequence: TGTGCCAGCAGTTACTCGACGGGACTAGCGGATAACGAGCAGTACTTC.

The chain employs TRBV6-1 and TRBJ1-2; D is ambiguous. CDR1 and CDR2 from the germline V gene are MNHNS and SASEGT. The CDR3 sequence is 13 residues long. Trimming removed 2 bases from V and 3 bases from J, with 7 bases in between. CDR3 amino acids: CASSESAYYGYTF. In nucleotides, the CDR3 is TGTGCCAGCAGTGAATCGGCGTACTATGGCTACACCTTC.

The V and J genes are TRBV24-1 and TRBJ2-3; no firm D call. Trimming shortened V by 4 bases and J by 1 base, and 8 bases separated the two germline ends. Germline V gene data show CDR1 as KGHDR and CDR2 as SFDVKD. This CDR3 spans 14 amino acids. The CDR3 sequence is CATSDPDRTDTQYF. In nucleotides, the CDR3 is TGTGCCACCAGTGACCCAGACCGCACAGATACGCAGTATTTT.

The DNA of the CDR3 is TGCGCCAGCAGCCTCAGGGAGTCCGGGGAGCTGTTTTTT. Translation gives CASSLRESGELFF. The V gene is TRBV4-1, the J gene TRBJ2-2, with D possibly being TRBD1 or TRBD2 (5 bases each). V lost 4 bases to trimming and J lost 6 bases, with 9 bases between them. The CDR3 extends over 13 amino acids. Germline V gives CDR1 MGHRA, CDR2 YSYEKL.

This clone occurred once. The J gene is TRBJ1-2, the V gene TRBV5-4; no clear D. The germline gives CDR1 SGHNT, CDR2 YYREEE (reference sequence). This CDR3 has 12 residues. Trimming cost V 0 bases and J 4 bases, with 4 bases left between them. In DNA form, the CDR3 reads TGTGCCAGCAGCTTGGTGGGCTATGGCTACACCTTC. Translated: CASSLVGYGYTF. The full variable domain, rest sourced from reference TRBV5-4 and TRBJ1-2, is ETGVTQSPTHLIKTRGQQVTLRCSSQSGHNTVSWYQQALGQGPQFIFQYYREEENGRGNFPPRFSGLQFPNYSSELNVNALELDDSALYLCASSLVGYGYTFGSGTRLTVV.

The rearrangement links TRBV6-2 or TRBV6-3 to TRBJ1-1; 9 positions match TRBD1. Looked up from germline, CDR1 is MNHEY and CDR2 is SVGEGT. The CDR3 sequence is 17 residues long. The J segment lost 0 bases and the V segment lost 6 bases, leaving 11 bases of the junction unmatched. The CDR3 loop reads CASSRAMTGGMNTEAFF. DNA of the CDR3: TGTGCCAGCAGCCGAGCCATGACAGGGGGGATGAACACTGAAGCTTTCTTT.

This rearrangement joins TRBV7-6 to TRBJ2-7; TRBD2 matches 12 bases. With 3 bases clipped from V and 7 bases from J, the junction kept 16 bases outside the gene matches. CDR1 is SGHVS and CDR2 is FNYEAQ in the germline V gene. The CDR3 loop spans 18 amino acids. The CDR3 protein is CASSFLGPGGLAGGEQYF. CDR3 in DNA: TGTGCCAGCAGCTTCTTAGGTCCAGGAGGCCTAGCGGGAGGGGAGCAGTACTTC.

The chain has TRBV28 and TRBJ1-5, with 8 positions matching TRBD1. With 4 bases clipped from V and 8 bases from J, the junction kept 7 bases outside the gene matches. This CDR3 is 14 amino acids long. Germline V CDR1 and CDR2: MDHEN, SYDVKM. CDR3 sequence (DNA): TGTGCCAGCAGTTCAGCGACAGGGGTCAAGCCCCAGCATTTT. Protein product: CASSSATGVKPQHF.

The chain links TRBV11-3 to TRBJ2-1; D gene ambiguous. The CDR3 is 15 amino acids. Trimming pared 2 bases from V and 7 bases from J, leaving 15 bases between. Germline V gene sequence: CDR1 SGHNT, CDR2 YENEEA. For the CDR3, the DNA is TGTGCCAGCAGCTTAAATCCCCAAAAAGGGAATGAGCAGTTCTTC. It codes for CASSLNPQKGNEQFF.

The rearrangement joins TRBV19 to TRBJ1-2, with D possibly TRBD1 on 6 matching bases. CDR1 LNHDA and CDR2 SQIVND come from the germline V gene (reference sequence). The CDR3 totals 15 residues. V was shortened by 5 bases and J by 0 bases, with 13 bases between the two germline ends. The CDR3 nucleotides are TGTGCCAGTAGTCCGGACAGACGGCCTAACTATGGCTACACCTTC. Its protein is CASSPDRRPNYGYTF.

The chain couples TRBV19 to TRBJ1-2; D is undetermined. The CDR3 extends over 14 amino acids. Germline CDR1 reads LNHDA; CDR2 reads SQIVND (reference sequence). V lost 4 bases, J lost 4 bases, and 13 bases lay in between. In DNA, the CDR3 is TGTGCCAGTAGTAAGGAGTATACTGGCTATGGCTACACCTTC. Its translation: CASSKEYTGYGYTF.

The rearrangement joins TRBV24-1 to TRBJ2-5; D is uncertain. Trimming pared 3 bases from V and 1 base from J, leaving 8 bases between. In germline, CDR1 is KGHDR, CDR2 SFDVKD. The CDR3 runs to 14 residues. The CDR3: CATSDPDTQETQYF. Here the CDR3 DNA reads TGTGCCACCAGTGATCCAGACACCCAAGAGACCCAGTACTTC.

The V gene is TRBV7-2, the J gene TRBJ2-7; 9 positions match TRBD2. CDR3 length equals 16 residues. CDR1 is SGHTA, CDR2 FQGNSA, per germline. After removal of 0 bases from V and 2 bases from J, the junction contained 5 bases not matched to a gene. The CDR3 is CASSLAGTSTTYEQYF. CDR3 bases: TGTGCCAGCAGCTTAGCCGGGACTAGCACTACCTACGAGCAGTACTTC.

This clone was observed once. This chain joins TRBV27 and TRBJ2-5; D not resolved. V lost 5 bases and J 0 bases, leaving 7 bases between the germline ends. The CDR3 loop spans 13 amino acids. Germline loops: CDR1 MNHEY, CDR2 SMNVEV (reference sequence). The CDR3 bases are TGTGCCAGCAGTATAACGTACCAAGAGACCCAGTACTTC. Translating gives CASSITYQETQYF.